The entry that follows covers one T cell receptor beta chain sequence. This clonotype was seen repeatedly, ten times or more. Its antigen has not been determined. It has no much larger one-base neighbor in the sample; base qualities were not kept. The TCR beta CDR3 regions were amplified from RNA transcripts. For the first round of RT-PCR on the TCR CDR3, the HTBI primer set was used together with the Qiagen OneStep RT-PCR kit. Libraries were constructed in a second round of multiplex PCR, after which size selection and purification were carried out. Libraries were sequenced paired-end with 100 bp reads on an Illumina HiSeq2000. In the original analysis: SOAPnuke was used to process the raw data, throwing out any read that contained adapters or uncalled bases, had a mean Phred below 15, or lacked an exact constant-primer or identifier match. COPE v1.2.5 was used to merge the high-quality paired reads, and each unique nucleotide sequence was defined as a clonotype. Clonotypes were aligned to IMGT TRBV, TRBD and TRBJ reference segments using MiTCR v1.1. Analysis was restricted to V-J combinations with a frequency above 0.0001, which covered 99.2% of repertoires. A TCS score was defined as the ratio between F50 (clonal expansion) and ExV (chaos), using BLOSUM62-based TCRdist between CDR3 peptides within each V-J. Welch's t-statistics and random forest reduced fewer than 550 V-J features to 13, which were used in a naive Bayes classifier (R e1071). TCRdb reanalyzed the raw reads on its own, using fastp at Q25 for trimming and MiXCR for clone calling, and kept in-frame beta chains. Rows merge per CDR3 protein into single entries with the most common DNA and genes. These V and J calls rely on TCRdb rather than the paper's analysis. This sample comprises about 200,000 distinct CDR3 sequences, approximately 20% of them detected only once. The biggest ten clones account for about 48% of the sample.

Graves' hyperthyroidism was defined as stable when no progression to ophthalmopathy occurred over 18 months of follow-up. Hyperthyroidism patients were newly diagnosed, with disease duration under 2 months, and aged 18 to 65 years. The study excluded patients with uncontrolled infections, other autoimmune diseases, pregnancy or lactation. Diagnoses were based on clinical symptoms, serum thyroxine and TRAb, thyroid ultrasound and orbital computed tomography. Ficoll-Paque density gradient centrifugation was used to isolate PBMCs from around 10 ml of fresh peripheral blood. Trizol reagent was used to extract total RNA, and RNA quality was then checked on an Agilent 2100 Bioanalyzer. The trim is 4 bases for V and 1 base for J, with a gap of 4 bases between the germline ends. The CDR3 covers 12 residues, taking in both the cysteine and the phenylalanine. Just the 36-base CDR3 DNA is kept, in frame starting at base 1. CDR1 and CDR2 (GTSNPN, SVGIG) derive from the germline V gene (reference sequence).

This entry is derived from a study of T cells in Graves' hyperthyroidism and ophthalmopathy (dated by TCRdb to between 2018 and 2021). About the study as a whole: Peripheral blood samples were taken at the time of initial diagnosis, prior to any treatment. To identify TCR V-J signatures that set the groups apart, the researchers used a discovery cohort of 100 patients, made up of around 40 with Graves' ophthalmopathy and about 55 with stable Graves' hyperthyroidism. Prospective prediction of ophthalmopathy was tested in an independent validation cohort consisting of about 19 hyperthyroidism patients and some 16 patients who later progressed to ophthalmopathy. For training and testing, the approximately 92 patients in the discovery cohort were randomly divided in a 7:3 ratio. The study also compared thyroid tissue and blood T-cell repertoires from about six Graves' hyperthyroidism patients. After sampling, hyperthyroidism patients received methimazole starting at 30 mg daily, and ophthalmopathy patients received high-dose intravenous methylprednisolone. TCR Vbeta CDR3 sequencing of approximately 140 peripheral blood samples (over 40 ophthalmopathy, 75 to 80 hyperthyroidism and 17 progressor patients) is reported in the paper. What the work shows at the level of the full study, not this receptor alone: Blood samples also contained most of the expanded thyroid clonotypes (frequency above 0.001), which suggests that blood repertoires may reflect thyroid immune responses. Ophthalmopathy was separated from stable hyperthyroidism by a 13 V-J signature model, with over 85% sensitivity and 81% to 82% specificity obtained in cross-validation and 80%/75% obtained in testing. Sample size was not statistically predetermined, and investigators were not blinded to group allocation. In validation, the model predicted progression to ophthalmopathy with over 60% sensitivity and less than 75% specificity, a median of 6.5 months before onset.

The sequenced sample was blood. In this chain, TRBV30 is recombined with TRBJ2-2; the D gene identity is not certain. The TCR was taken from a middle-aged man with Graves' hyperthyroidism. The base sequence is TGTGCCTGGACAGGGAACACCGGGGAGCTGTTTTTT. This translates into CAWTGNTGELFF.